A single sample gave rise to the 16 T cell receptor beta chains below, sequenced in a study of T cell repertoires in cytomegalovirus infection. TCRdb re-derived calls from the reads in MiXCR, one entry per CDR3 protein. The sample contains approximately 750,000 distinct CDR3 sequences, under 40% of which appear only once. The sample comprised PBMCs. The receptor set was obtained from a human donor in good health (CMV status not recorded). Some clones in this sample may be carry-over from other donors' samples.

The count of this clonotype is one. This sequence joins TRBV10-3 and TRBJ2-1, with D possibly matching TRBD1 (6 bases). The CDR3 consists of 12 residues. Trimming removed 10 bases from V and 8 bases from J, with 15 bases in between. CDR1 and CDR2 (germline): ENHRY, SYGVKD. DNA of the CDR3: TGTGCCAGCAAGGGGGACGGGCATGAGCAGTTCTTC. This sequence encodes CASKGDGHEQFF.

This chain joins TRBV19 and TRBJ2-1; tentative D call: TRBD1 (6 bases). Germline V gene lookup returns CDR1 LNHDA and CDR2 SQIVND (reference sequence). V was shortened by 4 bases and J by 7 bases, with 11 bases between the two germline ends. The CDR3 consists of 13 residues. The CDR3 coding sequence is TGTGCCAGTAGTACGTCCGACAGGAATGAGCAGTTCTTC. This encodes CASSTSDRNEQFF. The full variable domain, rest sourced from reference TRBV19 and TRBJ2-1, is DGGITQSPKYLFRKEGQNVTLSCEQNLNHDAMYWYRQDPGQGLRLIYYSQIVNDFQKGDIAEGYSVSREKKESFPLTVTSAQKNPTAFYLCASSTSDRNEQFFGPGTRLTVL.

V usage is TRBV23-1 and J usage is TRBJ2-7; 8 nucleotides line up with TRBD1. TRBV23-1 is placed among ORFs of uncertain function. The CDR3 extends over 15 amino acids. Trimming at V came to 0 bases and at J to 5 bases, leaving 6 bases not matched to a gene. DNA of the CDR3: TGCGCCAGCAGTCAATCCGGCAGGGGGCTTCACGAGCAGTACTTC. Protein: CASSQSGRGLHEQYF.

The genes are TRBV19 and TRBJ1-2; 9 nucleotides align to TRBD1. CDR3 length: 14 residues. The germline V gene has CDR1 LNHDA and CDR2 SQIVND (reference sequence). Trimming took 3 bases from V and 8 from J; bases not matched to a gene: 7. The CDR3: CASSMDRGREGYTF. The DNA of the CDR3 is TGTGCCAGTAGTATGGACAGGGGAAGGGAAGGCTACACCTTC.

This clonotype was counted only a few times. The CDR3 nucleotides read TGTGCCAGCAGCTTAGGGGCCGGGACTAGCGGGACTTATACGCAGTATTTT. This sequence encodes CASSLGAGTSGTYTQYF. This chain uses TRBV7-2 with TRBJ2-3, with 13 bases matching TRBD2. J was trimmed by 7 bases and V by 1 base; bases with no gene match: 8. The CDR3 consists of 17 residues. CDR1 is SGHTA and CDR2 is FQGNSA in the germline V gene.

In this sample, this clonotype turned up a few times. V usage is TRBV4-2 and J usage is TRBJ2-1, with 11 bases lining up with TRBD2. The V and J ends lost 0 bases and 10 bases, in that order; junction bases with no gene match: 5. The germline CDR1 and CDR2 sequences are LGHNA and YNFKEQ. The CDR3 runs to 15 residues. CDR3 residues: CASSQELAGAEEQFF. The CDR3 DNA sequence: TGTGCCAGCAGCCAAGAACTAGCGGGAGCTGAAGAGCAGTTCTTC.

This clonotype appeared a few times. The chain employs TRBV7-6 and TRBJ1-4; D is unresolved. Germline CDR1 is SGHVS and CDR2 is FNYEAQ. The CDR3 length is 14 residues. Trimming removed 1 base from V and 7 bases from J, with 10 bases in between. CDR3 in DNA: TGTGCCAGCAGCTTAGGGGGAGGAATTGAAAAACTGTTTTTT. Translated: CASSLGGGIEKLFF.

The CDR3 bases are TGTGCCAGCAGTGAAGTGTCTGGGCGGCATGGCTACACCTTC. It is translated as CASSEVSGRHGYTF. This chain links TRBV2 with TRBJ1-2; D call uncertain. The ends were cut back, 1 base at V and 6 bases at J, with 12 bases in the middle. The CDR3 extends over 14 amino acids. Germline V gene data show CDR1 as SNHLY and CDR2 as FYNNEI.

The genes are TRBV19 and TRBJ1-1; tentative D call: TRBD1 (5 bases). V lost 7 bases and J lost 1, with 13 bases in between. The germline V gene has CDR1 LNHDA and CDR2 SQIVND (reference sequence). The CDR3 spans 14 residues. The DNA of the CDR3 is TGTGCCAGTACCCCGGACAACGGGAACACTGAAGCTTTCTTT. Translated, it gives CASTPDNGNTEAFF. Full variable domain (remainder filled in from reference TRBV19 and TRBJ1-1): DGGITQSPKYLFRKEGQNVTLSCEQNLNHDAMYWYRQDPGQGLRLIYYSQIVNDFQKGDIAEGYSVSREKKESFPLTVTSAQKNPTAFYLCASTPDNGNTEAFFGQGTRLTVV.

Concerning this clonotype itself: This may be a read error: a much more frequent sequence differs by one nucleotide. The CDR3 DNA sequence: TGTGACAGCAGCCGAGAAGGGGGCCGCACAGATACGCAGTATTTT. Protein: CDSSREGGRTDTQYF. The genes are TRBV7-2 and TRBJ2-3; 7 nucleotides line up with TRBD1. Per the germline V gene, CDR1 is SGHTA and CDR2 is FQGNSA. The CDR3 covers 15 residues. Filled out from reference TRBV7-2 and TRBJ2-3, the complete variable domain reads GAGVSQSPSNKVTEKGKDVELRCDPISGHTALYWYRQSLGQGLEFLIYFQGNSAPDKSGLPSDRFSAERTGGSVSTLTIQRTQQEDSAVYLCDSSREGGRTDTQYFGPGTRLTVL.

The chain is built from TRBV6-5 and TRBJ1-1; D unresolved. Looked up from germline, CDR1 is MNHEY and CDR2 is SVGAGI. Trimming removed 5 bases from V and 1 base from J, with 8 bases in between. CDR3 length: 13 residues. The CDR3 reads CASSGTKNTEAFF. In nucleotides, the CDR3 is TGTGCCAGCAGTGGAACAAAGAACACTGAAGCTTTCTTT.

This clonotype was picked up a small number of times. No conserved phenylalanine or tryptophan is present at the end of the CDR3, so a read error is the likely explanation. The chain couples TRBV7-2 to TRBJ2-1, with 8 bases aligning to TRBD2. This CDR3 has 15 residues. CDR1 is SGHTA, CDR2 FQGNSA, per germline. Losses at the gene ends were 2 bases for V and 6 bases for J; bases not matched to a gene: 6. The CDR3 DNA reads as TGTGCCAGCAGCTTACAAGCGGGAGAGGGCAATGAGCAGTTCTTA. Its translation: CASSLQAGEGNEQFL.

This sequence joins TRBV6-1 and TRBJ1-5; the D gene is possibly TRBD1 (5 bases). Trimming took off 2 bases at V and 4 bases at J, with 15 bases between the two ends. Germline V gives CDR1 MNHNS, CDR2 SASEGT. The CDR3 runs 16 residues. CDR3 sequence: CASSEWAGPSNQPQHF. The CDR3 DNA reads TGTGCCAGCAGTGAATGGGCAGGGCCATCAAATCAGCCCCAGCATTTT.

This clonotype turned up a few times. The chain recombines TRBV6-6 with TRBJ1-2; D uncertain. Trimming removed 4 bases from V and 1 base from J, with 19 bases in between. This CDR3 comprises 17 residues. Germline lookup yields CDR1 MNHNY and CDR2 SVGAGI (reference sequence). CDR3 loop: CASSSLGARGFNYGYTF. The CDR3, as DNA: TGTGCCAGCAGTTCTTTGGGAGCGCGGGGATTTAACTATGGCTACACCTTC.

This chain links TRBV28 with TRBJ1-2; D perhaps matches TRBD1 (6 bases). V shed 8 bases and J shed 1 base, with 14 bases lying between them. Germline V lookup: CDR1 MDHEN, CDR2 SYDVKM. The CDR3 is made up of 14 amino acids. The chain's CDR3 is CASERGAHNYGYTF. In DNA, the CDR3 is TGTGCCAGCGAGAGGGGGGCCCATAACTATGGCTACACCTTC.

The table lists this clonotype with many counts. CDR3 loop: CASSLRTGIYEQYF. The CDR3 nucleotides are TGTGCCAGCAGTTTAAGGACAGGGATCTACGAGCAGTACTTC. This rearrangement joins TRBV12-3 or TRBV12-4 to TRBJ2-7, with TRBD1 matching 8 bases. The CDR3 runs to 14 residues. V lost 2 bases, J lost 3 bases, and 3 bases stayed unmatched.